This entry is about one TCR beta chain. The data were obtained in a study of cytomegalovirus exposure and HLA in healthy donors. This CDR3 comprises 15 residues. V was cut by 5 bases and J by 2 bases, with 13 bases left in between. Germline V lookup: CDR1 SNHLY, CDR2 FYNNEI. The PCR ran on 60 Vbeta and 13 Jbeta primers. Sequenced by immunoSEQ multiplex PCR; TCRdb stores in-frame clones only, minus some. This table has more than 50,000 clones, about 71% appearing once. Sequenced sample: PBMCs. The clonotype comes from a woman aged 55-75 years in good health and CMV-seropositive. This sequence joins TRBV2 and TRBJ1-5, with TRBD1 as a possible D gene (6 bases). This chain's CDR3 is CASSRTRQGNQPQHF. The CDR3 nucleotides read TGTGCCAGCAGTCGCACCCGACAGGGCAATCAGCCCCAGCATTTT. The full variable domain, completed using reference TRBV2 and TRBJ1-5, is EPEVTQTPSHQVTQMGQEVILRCVPISNHLYFYWYRQILGQKVEFLVSFYNNEISEKSEIFDDQFSVERPDGSNFTLKIRSTKLEDSAMYFCASSRTRQGNQPQHFGDGTRLSIL.